Described below is a single T cell receptor (beta chain) sequence and its context. Its antigen remains unknown. The repertoire was sequenced with immunoSEQ multiplex PCR; TCRdb's copy has only in-frame clones and lacks some. This sample has over 65,000 clones, with 84% found just once. Excluded were patients having autoimmune disease history or systemic immunosuppression. The data originate from a study of OX40 agonist ivuxolimab in advanced cancers. Whole-study results and caveats: Undetermined was the antigen specificity of the expanded peripheral T cells.

Sequenced material: CD4+ or CD8+ T cells sorted from blood, taken in a trial of the OX40 agonist ivuxolimab. The sequence came from an adult with an advanced solid tumor such as melanoma, head and neck, liver or kidney cancer.

The CDR3 is CASSLPGTIYEQYF. CDR3 DNA sequence: TGTGCCAGCAGCTTGCCCGGGACAATCTACGAGCAGTACTTC. V is TRBV5-4 and J is TRBJ2-7; TRBD1 is a possible D gene (6 bases). This CDR3 has 14 residues. V was cut by 1 base and J by 3 bases, with 11 bases left in between. The germline CDR1 and CDR2 sequences are SGHNT and YYREEE (reference sequence).